What follows describes a single TCR beta chain. Using immunoSEQ multiplex PCR, the repertoire was profiled, and TCRdb retains in-frame clones only, with some absent. The repertoire consists of about 73,000 clones, with 70% to 90% occurring once and the leading ten covering roughly 0.51%. This record comes from a study of OX40 agonist ivuxolimab in advanced cancers. Study as a whole: Among those enrolled, mean age was approximately 60 years (range about 23 to 85) and about 79% were male.

Germline V gene sequence: CDR1 GTSNPN, CDR2 SVGIG (reference sequence). The CDR3 consists of 12 residues. V shed 0 bases and J shed 8 bases, with 10 bases lying between them. The clonotype was recovered from an adult with an advanced solid tumor such as melanoma, head and neck, liver or kidney cancer. The chain couples TRBV30 to TRBJ1-2, with D possibly being TRBD1 (5 bases). Sequences were derived from CD4+ or CD8+ T cells sorted from blood, sampled in a trial of the OX40 agonist ivuxolimab. The DNA for the CDR3 is TGTGCCTGGAGTGTTTGGGGGATCGGCTACACCTTC. This sequence encodes CAWSVWGIGYTF.